The sequence of this T cell receptor (beta chain) was determined in a study of T cell responses to AZD1222 COVID-19 vaccine. Study-wide context: Second doses at about 4 or about 12 weeks were pooled.

Libraries were prepared by immunoSEQ multiplex PCR; TCRdb keeps only in-frame clonotypes and omits some of them. The data hold more than 50,000 clones, with 70% to 90% observed a single time. Trimming removed 8 bases from V and 5 bases from J, with 6 bases in between. Germline CDR1 is KGHSH and CDR2 is LQKENI. This CDR3 has 10 amino acids. This receptor was identified in an adult in good health. The sequencing here drew on peripheral blood, taken on day 0 of AZD1222 vaccination. The chain recombines TRBV18 with TRBJ2-5; the D is unclear. CDR3 sequence reads: CASGEETQYF. CDR3 sequence (DNA): TGTGCCAGCGGAGAGGAGACCCAGTACTTC.